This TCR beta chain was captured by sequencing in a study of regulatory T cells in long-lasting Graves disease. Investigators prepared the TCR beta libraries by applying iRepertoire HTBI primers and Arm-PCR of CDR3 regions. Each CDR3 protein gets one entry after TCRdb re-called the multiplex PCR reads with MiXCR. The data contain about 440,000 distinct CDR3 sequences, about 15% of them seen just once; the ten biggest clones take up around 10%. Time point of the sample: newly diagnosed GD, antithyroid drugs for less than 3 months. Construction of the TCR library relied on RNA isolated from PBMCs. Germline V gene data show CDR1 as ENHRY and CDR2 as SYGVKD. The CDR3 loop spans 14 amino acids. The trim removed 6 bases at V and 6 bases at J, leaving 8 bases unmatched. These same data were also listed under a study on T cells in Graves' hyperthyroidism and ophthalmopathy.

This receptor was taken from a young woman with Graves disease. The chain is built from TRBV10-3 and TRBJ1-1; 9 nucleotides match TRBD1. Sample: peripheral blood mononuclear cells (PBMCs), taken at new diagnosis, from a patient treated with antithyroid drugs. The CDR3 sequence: CAIRKTGGESEAFF. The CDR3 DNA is TGTGCCATCAGGAAAACAGGGGGCGAATCTGAAGCTTTCTTT.